This T cell receptor (beta chain) was recorded in a study of cytomegalovirus exposure and HLA in healthy donors. Study findings and constraints: Among the most significant clusters, several appeared linked to common viral pathogens in a later analysis. V- and J-gene trimming of TCR beta was linked (in a later analysis) to a missense DCLRE1C variant.

As concerns this clone: What it binds is unknown.

The PCR ran on 60 Vbeta and 13 Jbeta primers. The table came from immunoSEQ multiplex PCR; TCRdb's copy has only in-frame clones and leaves some out. This sample has about 140,000 clones, with roughly 79% found just once. The source material was PBMCs. This clonotype was sampled from a young man in good health and CMV-seropositive.

The CDR3 sequence is CASSYSLAGGTDTQYF. CDR3 DNA sequence: TGTGCCAGCAGTTACTCGCTAGCGGGAGGCACAGATACGCAGTATTTT. The rearrangement uses TRBV6-6 and TRBJ2-3; 10 bases match TRBD2. V dropped 0 bases and J dropped 1; count of bases not matched to a gene: 1. The germline V gene encodes CDR1 MNHNY and CDR2 SVGAGI (reference sequence). The CDR3 runs 16 residues.